The sequence of this T cell receptor (beta chain) was determined in a study of cytomegalovirus exposure and HLA in healthy donors. This clone was picked up a small number of times. The target antigen is unknown. Regarding the study as a whole: A later analysis associated about 18,000 TCR beta sequences with HLA alleles at a 0.05 false discovery rate.

PCR employed 60 Vbeta and 13 Jbeta primers. Using immunoSEQ multiplex PCR, the repertoire was profiled, and TCRdb retains in-frame clones only, with some absent. In the table there are tens of thousands of clones, around 68% of which are singletons. The CDR3 spans 12 residues. From germline, CDR1 is MNHEY and CDR2 SVGAGI. Trimming at V came to 6 bases and at J to 6 bases, leaving 4 bases not matched to a gene. Material: PBMCs. The rearrangement uses TRBV6-5 and TRBJ1-1; 7 positions agree with TRBD1. The sequence was obtained from a woman in her 30s in good health and CMV-seronegative. CDR3: CASSPGTAEAFF. In DNA, the CDR3 is TGTGCCAGCAGCCCTGGGACAGCTGAAGCTTTCTTT.